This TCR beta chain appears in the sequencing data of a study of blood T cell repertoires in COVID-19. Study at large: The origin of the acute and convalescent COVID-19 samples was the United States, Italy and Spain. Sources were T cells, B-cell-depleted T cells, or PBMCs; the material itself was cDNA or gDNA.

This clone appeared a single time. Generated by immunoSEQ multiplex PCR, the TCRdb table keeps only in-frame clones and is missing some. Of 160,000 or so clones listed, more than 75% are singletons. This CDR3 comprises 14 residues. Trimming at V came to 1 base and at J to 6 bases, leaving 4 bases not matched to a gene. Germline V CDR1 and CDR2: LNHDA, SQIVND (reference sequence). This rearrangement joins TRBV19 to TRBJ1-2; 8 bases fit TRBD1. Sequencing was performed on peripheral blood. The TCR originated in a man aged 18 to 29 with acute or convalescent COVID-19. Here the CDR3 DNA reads TGTGCCAGTAGTATAGGAGCGACAGGGGATGGCTACACCTTC. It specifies CASSIGATGDGYTF.